The rows below give T cell receptor beta chains drawn from one sample of a study of cytomegalovirus exposure and HLA in healthy donors. TCRdb's copy holds only in-frame clones and misses some; the assay was immunoSEQ multiplex PCR. The table lists 110,000 or so clones, 70% to 85% of them singletons, with just under 2.5% in the top ten. The source material was PBMCs. These receptors originate from a young woman in good health and CMV-seronegative. CDR3s include the opening cysteine and the closing phenylalanine or tryptophan. The order of the fields is V gene, J gene, clone size, D gene, CDR3 DNA, CDR3 protein. The D gene is left open where the match is weak. The listing skips clone size in some rows; elsewhere it reads once, few, many or a size class.

V gene: TRBV19; J gene: TRBJ1-5; clone size: NA; D gene: NA; CDR3 DNA: TGTGCCAGTAGTATAGACCCGGGCGGGTACCTTCATCAGCCCCAGCATTTT; CDR3 protein: CASSIDPGGYLHQPQHF
V gene: TRBV2; J gene: TRBJ1-3; clone size: NA; D gene: TRBD1; CDR3 DNA: TGTGCCAGCAGTGCACAGGGGTTCGCTGGAAACACCATATATTTT; CDR3 protein: CASSAQGFAGNTIYF
V gene: TRBV27; J gene: TRBJ1-1; clone size: NA; D gene: NA; CDR3 DNA: TGTGCCAGCAGACCGACAGTATCGAACACTGAAGCTTTCTTT; CDR3 protein: CASRPTVSNTEAFF
V gene: TRBV28; J gene: TRBJ1-2; clone size: NA; D gene: TRBD1; CDR3 DNA: TGTGCCAGCACCCCCTTAGGGGGACAGGTCCATGGCTACACCTTC; CDR3 protein: CASTPLGGQVHGYTF
V gene: TRBV30; J gene: TRBJ2-4; clone size: NA; D gene: NA; CDR3 DNA: TGTGCCTGGAGAAGGGGTTCGCAAAACATTCAGTACTTC; CDR3 protein: CAWRRGSQNIQYF
V gene: TRBV27; J gene: TRBJ2-2; clone size: once; D gene: NA; CDR3 DNA: TGTGCCAGCAGTAGGGGGATTCCGGGCAGCACCGGGGAGCTGTTTTTT; CDR3 protein: CASSRGIPGSTGELFF
V gene: TRBV19; J gene: TRBJ1-5; clone size: NA; D gene: NA; CDR3 DNA: TGTGCCAGTACCCCAGCGGGTTATGGGAGGGTTCGCCAGCCCCAGCATTTT; CDR3 protein: CASTPAGYGRVRQPQHF
V gene: TRBV7-6; J gene: TRBJ2-7; clone size: NA; D gene: NA; CDR3 DNA: TGTGCCAGCAGCGAAGAATACAGGGCTGGATACGAGCAGTACTTC; CDR3 protein: CASSEEYRAGYEQYF
V gene: TRBV5-1; J gene: TRBJ2-1; clone size: NA; D gene: NA; CDR3 DNA: TGCGCCAGCAGCTTTGGCAAGGGGGTTGAGCAGTTCTTC; CDR3 protein: CASSFGKGVEQFF
V gene: TRBV6-1; J gene: TRBJ2-1; clone size: few; D gene: TRBD2; CDR3 DNA: TGTGCCAGCAGTGAAACTAGCGGGAGCTACAATGAGCAGTTCTTC; CDR3 protein: CASSETSGSYNEQFF
V gene: TRBV5-4; J gene: TRBJ2-2; clone size: NA; D gene: TRBD2; CDR3 DNA: TGTGCCAGCAGCCCAGGACTAGCGGGAGGAAACACCGGGGAGCTGTTTTTT; CDR3 protein: CASSPGLAGGNTGELFF
V gene: TRBV20-1; J gene: TRBJ1-2; clone size: NA; D gene: TRBD1; CDR3 DNA: TGCAGTGCTCACGACAGGGGCGAAACCTTC; CDR3 protein: CSAHDRGETF
V gene: TRBV11-2; J gene: TRBJ2-2; clone size: NA; D gene: NA; CDR3 DNA: TGTGCCAGCCGACTAAGGGATTATTCTAACGCGAACACCGGGGAGCTGTTTTTT; CDR3 protein: CASRLRDYSNANTGELFF
V gene: TRBV9; J gene: TRBJ1-2; clone size: NA; D gene: NA; CDR3 DNA: TGTGCCAGCAGCCCCCGTCCAGGGACACTTAACTATGGCTACACCTTC; CDR3 protein: CASSPRPGTLNYGYTF
V gene: TRBV19; J gene: TRBJ1-1; clone size: NA; D gene: NA; CDR3 DNA: TGTGCCAGTAGTCGGGGTAACCCACCTGAAGCTTTCTTT; CDR3 protein: CASSRGNPPEAFF
V gene: TRBV29-1; J gene: TRBJ1-1; clone size: few; D gene: TRBD1; CDR3 DNA: TGCAGCGTTGGCACAGGGGCACGGACTGAAGCTTTCTTT; CDR3 protein: CSVGTGARTEAFF
V gene: TRBV5-1; J gene: TRBJ2-5; clone size: few; D gene: NA; CDR3 DNA: TGCGCCAGCAGCTCCCAGGACGGAGGAGAGACCCAGTACTTC; CDR3 protein: CASSSQDGGETQYF
V gene: TRBV28; J gene: TRBJ2-7; clone size: once; D gene: TRBD2; CDR3 DNA: TGTGCCACCCGGGATAGCGGGAATTACGAGCAGTACTTC; CDR3 protein: CATRDSGNYEQYF
V gene: TRBV6-4; J gene: TRBJ2-5; clone size: NA; D gene: TRBD2; CDR3 DNA: TGTGCCAGCAGTGAAATTGGTCCTAGCGGAGGGGCGGAGACCCAGTACTTC; CDR3 protein: CASSEIGPSGGAETQYF
V gene: TRBV27; J gene: TRBJ1-2; clone size: NA; D gene: TRBD1; CDR3 DNA: TGTGCCAGCAGGACAGGGCCGTATGGCTACACCTTC; CDR3 protein: CASRTGPYGYTF
V gene: TRBV7-8; J gene: TRBJ2-7; clone size: NA; D gene: NA; CDR3 DNA: TGTGCCAGCAGCTTAGTGCTCAGGCCCTACGAGCAGTACTTC; CDR3 protein: CASSLVLRPYEQYF
V gene: TRBV5-1; J gene: TRBJ2-3; clone size: NA; D gene: TRBD1; CDR3 DNA: TGCGCCAGCAGCTTGGGATACAGGGGGCGCACAGATACGCAGTATTTT; CDR3 protein: CASSLGYRGRTDTQYF
V gene: TRBV5-1; J gene: TRBJ2-3; clone size: NA; D gene: TRBD2; CDR3 DNA: TGCGCCAGCAGCTTGGGCGGGAGGACAGATACGCAGTATTTT; CDR3 protein: CASSLGGRTDTQYF
V gene: TRBV15; J gene: TRBJ2-1; clone size: NA; D gene: NA; CDR3 DNA: TGTGCCACCAGCGTGGGACTCTACTACAATGAGCAGTTCTTC; CDR3 protein: CATSVGLYYNEQFF
V gene: TRBV27; J gene: TRBJ2-7; clone size: NA; D gene: NA; CDR3 DNA: TGTGCCAGCAGTAGAGGACAGCCCTACGAGCAGTACTTC; CDR3 protein: CASSRGQPYEQYF
V gene: TRBV5-1; J gene: TRBJ1-1; clone size: NA; D gene: TRBD1; CDR3 DNA: TGCGCCAGCAGCGGGGGCTTGGACAGGGCTGAAGCTTTCTTT; CDR3 protein: CASSGGLDRAEAFF
V gene: TRBV5-1; J gene: TRBJ2-6; clone size: NA; D gene: NA; CDR3 DNA: TGCGCCAGCAGCTTGGAGGGGTCGGGGGCCAACGTCCTGACTTTC; CDR3 protein: CASSLEGSGANVLTF
V gene: TRBV6-1; J gene: TRBJ1-1; clone size: NA; D gene: NA; CDR3 DNA: TGTGCCAGCAGTGAAACCCGGGGGTCTGAAGCTTTCTTT; CDR3 protein: CASSETRGSEAFF
V gene: TRBV5-5; J gene: TRBJ1-1; clone size: few; D gene: TRBD1; CDR3 DNA: TGTGCCAGCAGCTCAACAGGGGACACTGAAGCTTTCTTT; CDR3 protein: CASSSTGDTEAFF
V gene: TRBV28; J gene: TRBJ1-2; clone size: NA; D gene: NA; CDR3 DNA: TGTGCCAGCAGTTCCCCAACCCCAGGGGAGGGTGGCTACACCTTC; CDR3 protein: CASSSPTPGEGGYTF
V gene: TRBV10-2; J gene: TRBJ2-3; clone size: NA; D gene: TRBD2; CDR3 DNA: TGCGCCAGCAGTGAACCGGGACTAGCGGGCACAGATACGCAGTATTTT; CDR3 protein: CASSEPGLAGTDTQYF
V gene: TRBV7-9; J gene: TRBJ2-5; clone size: NA; D gene: NA; CDR3 DNA: TGTGCCAGCAGCTCCAGGAATTTAGGTGAAGAGACCCAGTACTTC; CDR3 protein: CASSSRNLGEETQYF
V gene: TRBV29-1; J gene: TRBJ2-1; clone size: few; D gene: TRBD2; CDR3 DNA: TGCAGCGTTGCGCCCGCGGGAGGGAATGAGCAGTTCTTC; CDR3 protein: CSVAPAGGNEQFF
V gene: TRBV5-1; J gene: TRBJ1-1; clone size: NA; D gene: NA; CDR3 DNA: TGCGCCAGCAGCTGGACACCTTTAGGGATGAACACTGAAGCTTTCTTT; CDR3 protein: CASSWTPLGMNTEAFF
V gene: TRBV7-9; J gene: TRBJ1-1; clone size: NA; D gene: TRBD1; CDR3 DNA: TGTGCCAGCAGCGCGGGACAGCTATTTTTACTGAACACTGAAGCTTTCTTT; CDR3 protein: CASSAGQLFLLNTEAFF
V gene: TRBV5-1; J gene: TRBJ2-5; clone size: NA; D gene: TRBD2; CDR3 DNA: TGCGCCAGCAGCCCAACTAGCGCCTCCCAAGAGACCCAGTACTTC; CDR3 protein: CASSPTSASQETQYF
V gene: TRBV16; J gene: TRBJ2-2; clone size: once; D gene: NA; CDR3 DNA: TGTGCCAGCAGCCCCAGGGTCGACACCGGGGAGCTGTTTTTT; CDR3 protein: CASSPRVDTGELFF